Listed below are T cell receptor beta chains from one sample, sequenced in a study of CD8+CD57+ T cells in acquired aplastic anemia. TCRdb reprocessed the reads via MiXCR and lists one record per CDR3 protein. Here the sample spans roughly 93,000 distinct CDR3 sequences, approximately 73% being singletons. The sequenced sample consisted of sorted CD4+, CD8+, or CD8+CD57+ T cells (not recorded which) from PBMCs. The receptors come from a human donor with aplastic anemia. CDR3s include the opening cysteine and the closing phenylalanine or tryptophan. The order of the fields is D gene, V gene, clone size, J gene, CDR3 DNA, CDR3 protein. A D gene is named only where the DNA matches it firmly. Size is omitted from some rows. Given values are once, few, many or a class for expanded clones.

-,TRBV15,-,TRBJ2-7,TGTGCCACCAGCAGAGATGTCCAGGGATCCGAGCAGTACTTC,CATSRDVQGSEQYF
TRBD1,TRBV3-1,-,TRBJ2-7,TGTGCCAGCAGCCAAGATAGACAGGGGGAGCAGTACTTC,CASSQDRQGEQYF
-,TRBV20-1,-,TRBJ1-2,TGCAGCGCTACGGGGGAATATGGCTACACCTTC,CSATGEYGYTF
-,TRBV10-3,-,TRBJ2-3,TGTGCCATCAGCAACCGGGACAAAAACACAGATACGCAGTATTTT,CAISNRDKNTDTQYF
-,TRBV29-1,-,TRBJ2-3,TGCAGCGTTGAAGATCTGGTGCGGGATACGCAGTATTTT,CSVEDLVRDTQYF
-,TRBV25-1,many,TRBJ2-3,TGTGCCAGCAGTGAATGGTTGCGGGGAAGCACAGATACGCAGTATTTT,CASSEWLRGSTDTQYF
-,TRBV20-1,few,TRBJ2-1,TGCAGTGCCCTTAGGGGCTCCTACAATGAGCAGTTCTTC,CSALRGSYNEQFF
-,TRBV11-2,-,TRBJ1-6,TGTGCCAGCAGCTTAGTCCAGAGCTCCTATAATTCACCCCTCCACTTT,CASSLVQSSYNSPLHF
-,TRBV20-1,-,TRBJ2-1,TGCAGTGCTAGTCGGGACGCGGTTAAGAATGAGCAGTTCTTC,CSASRDAVKNEQFF
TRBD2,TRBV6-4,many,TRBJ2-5,TGTGCCAGCAGCGTGACGGGGGGGGGCCAAGAGACCCAGTACTTC,CASSVTGGGQETQYF
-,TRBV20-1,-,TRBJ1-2,TGCAGTGCTGATACCGCTGGGACGGGTAACTATGGCTACACCTTC,CSADTAGTGNYGYTF
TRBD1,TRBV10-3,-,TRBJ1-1,TGTGCCACCAGTGATGACAGGGGTGGGACTGAAGCTTTCTTT,CATSDDRGGTEAFF
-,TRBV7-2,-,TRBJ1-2,TGTGCCAGCAGCTCACAGGGCTCTGGAGGCTACACCTTC,CASSSQGSGGYTF
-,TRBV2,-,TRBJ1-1,TGTGCCAGCAGTGATTTGATAAACACTGAAGCTTTCTTT,CASSDLINTEAFF
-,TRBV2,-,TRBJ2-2,TGTGCCAGCAGTTTCACGGGACTTACATCCGGGGAGCTGTTTTTT,CASSFTGLTSGELFF
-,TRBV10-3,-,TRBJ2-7,TGTGCCATCAGGGGAGACTCCTACGAGCAGTACTTC,CAIRGDSYEQYF
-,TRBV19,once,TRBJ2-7,TGTGCCAGTAGTAGGGGGGTCGAGCAGTACTTC,CASSRGVEQYF
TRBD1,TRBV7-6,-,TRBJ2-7,TGTGCCAGCAGCTTTGGGACAGGGTTTTCCTACGAGCAGTACTTC,CASSFGTGFSYEQYF
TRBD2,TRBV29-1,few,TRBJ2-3,TGCAGCGGTAGGACTAGCGGGAGACGAGATACGCAGTATTTT,CSGRTSGRRDTQYF
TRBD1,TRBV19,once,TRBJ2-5,TGTGCCAGTAGTACCCCGGACAGGGTTGAGACCCAGTACTTC,CASSTPDRVETQYF
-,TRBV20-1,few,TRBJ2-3,TGCAGTGCTAGGAGAGGCGGGGGCAGCACAGATACGCAGTATTTT,CSARRGGGSTDTQYF
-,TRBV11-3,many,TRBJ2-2,TGTGCCAGCAGCTTAGACAGGGCAGGGACCGGGGAGCTGTTTTTT,CASSLDRAGTGELFF
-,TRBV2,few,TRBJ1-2,TGTGCCAGCAGTCCTGGGACCGGGGCGGGCTATGGCTACACCTTC,CASSPGTGAGYGYTF
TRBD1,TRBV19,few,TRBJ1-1,TGTGCCAGTAGTCCTCGGACAGGGGGCACTGAAGCTTTCTTT,CASSPRTGGTEAFF
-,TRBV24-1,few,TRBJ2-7,TGTGCCACCAGTGACTCCTACAGGGCGCCCTACGAGCAGTACTTC,CATSDSYRAPYEQYF
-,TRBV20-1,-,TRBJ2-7,TGCAGTGCAACGGAGACAGACTCCTACGAGCAGTACTTC,CSATETDSYEQYF
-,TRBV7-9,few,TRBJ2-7,TGTGCCAGCAGCTTAGCCACGAGCTACGAGCAGTACTTC,CASSLATSYEQYF
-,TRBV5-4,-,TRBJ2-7,TGTGCCAGCAGCTTGCCGACAAATAACGAGCAGTACTTC,CASSLPTNNEQYF
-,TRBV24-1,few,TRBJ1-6,TGTGCCACCAGTAAGGACAGCACCTCACCCCTCCACTTT,CATSKDSTSPLHF
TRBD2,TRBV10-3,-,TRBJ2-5,TGTGCCATCAGTGAGTCGTCTAGCGGGGGTAAGACCCAGTGCTTC,CAISESSSGGKTQCF
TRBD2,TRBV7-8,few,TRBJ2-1,TGTGCCAGCAGCCCCCCCTGGAGCAGCGGGGCAAACAATGAGCAGTTCTTC,CASSPPWSSGANNEQFF
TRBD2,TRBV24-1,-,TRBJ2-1,TGTGCCACCAGTGATTTAGGGCGGGAGGGCCGTAATGAGCAGTTCTTC,CATSDLGREGRNEQFF
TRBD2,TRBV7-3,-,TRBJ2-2,TGTGCCAGCAAACTAGCGGGGGGCACCGGGGAGCTGTTTTTT,CASKLAGGTGELFF
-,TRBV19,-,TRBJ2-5,TGTGCCAGTAGTGATCAGGGCATCAGGGAGACCCAGTACTTC,CASSDQGIRETQYF
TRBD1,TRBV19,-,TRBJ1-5,TGTGCCAGTAGTACGATAGACAGGGGTAATCAGCCCCAGCATTTT,CASSTIDRGNQPQHF
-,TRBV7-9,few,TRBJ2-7,TGTGCCAGCAGCCCCTCAATAAGCTCCTACGAGCAGTACTTC,CASSPSISSYEQYF
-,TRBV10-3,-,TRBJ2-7,TGTGCCATCAGTGAGTCGAAAGCAGGACGCTACGAGCAGTACTTC,CAISESKAGRYEQYF
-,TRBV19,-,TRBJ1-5,TGTGCCAGTAGGCAGACAGGCGATGGCAATCAGCCCCAGCATTTT,CASRQTGDGNQPQHF
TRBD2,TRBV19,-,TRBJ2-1,TGTGCCAGTAGTATGGGGAGGACTAGAGGATCTGAGCAGTTCTTC,CASSMGRTRGSEQFF
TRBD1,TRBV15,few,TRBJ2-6,TGTGCCACCAGCAGATCCTGGACAGGTGGGGCCAACGTCCTGACTTTC,CATSRSWTGGANVLTF
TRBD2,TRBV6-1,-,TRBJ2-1,TGTGCCAGCATTCAACCGGGACTAGCGTCTGTAGGTGAGCAGTTCTTC,CASIQPGLASVGEQFF
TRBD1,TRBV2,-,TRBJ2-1,TGTGCCAGCAGTTCGGACAGGGGGTACTCCTACAATGAGCAGTTCTTC,CASSSDRGYSYNEQFF
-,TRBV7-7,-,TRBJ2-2,TGTGCTAGCAGCTTGGCCTTTAATGGCGGGGAGCTGTTTTTT,CASSLAFNGGELFF
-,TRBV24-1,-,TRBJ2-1,TGTGCCACCAGTGATATGAGCAGATCGCAGTTCTTC,CATSDMSRSQFF
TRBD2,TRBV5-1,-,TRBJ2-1,TGCGCCAGCAGCTTCTGGGGTACTAGCGGGAGGGACTACAATGAGCAGTTCTTC,CASSFWGTSGRDYNEQFF
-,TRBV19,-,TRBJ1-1,TGTGCCAGTAGTATGGGGGGAGTGAACACTGAAGCTTTCTTT,CASSMGGVNTEAFF
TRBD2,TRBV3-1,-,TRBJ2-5,TGTGCCAGCAGCCAAGGTCGGGGAGGGCAAGAGACCCAGTACTTC,CASSQGRGGQETQYF
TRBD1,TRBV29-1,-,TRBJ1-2,TGCAGCGTTCCCTCCCACCGGGACAGATCGTGGGGCTACACCTTC,CSVPSHRDRSWGYTF
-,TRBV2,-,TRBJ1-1,TGTGCCAGCACGATAGGGGGAAACACTGAAGCTTTCTTT,CASTIGGNTEAFF
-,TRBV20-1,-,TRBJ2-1,TGCAGTGCTAGAGATCAAGAGTTTGGAGGGGGGCGGAGGGAGCAGTTCTTC,CSARDQEFGGGRREQFF
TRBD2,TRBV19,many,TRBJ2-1,TGTGCCAGTAGGCTAGCGGGAAACACATTCTTC,CASRLAGNTFF
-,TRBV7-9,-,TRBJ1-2,TGTGCCAGCAGAATGGAGGACTATGGCTACACCTTC,CASRMEDYGYTF
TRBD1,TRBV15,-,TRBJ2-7,TGTGCCACCAGTAGACAGGGGGACTACGAGCAGTACTTC,CATSRQGDYEQYF